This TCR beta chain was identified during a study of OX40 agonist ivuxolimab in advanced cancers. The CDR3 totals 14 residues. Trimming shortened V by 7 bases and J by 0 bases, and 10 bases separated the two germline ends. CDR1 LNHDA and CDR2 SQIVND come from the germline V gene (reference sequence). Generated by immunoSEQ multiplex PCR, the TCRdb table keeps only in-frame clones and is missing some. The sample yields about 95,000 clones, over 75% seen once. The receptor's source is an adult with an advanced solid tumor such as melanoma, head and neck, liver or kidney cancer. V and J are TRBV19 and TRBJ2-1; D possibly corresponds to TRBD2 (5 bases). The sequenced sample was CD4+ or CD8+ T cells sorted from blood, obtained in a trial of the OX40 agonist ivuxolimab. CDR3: CASTRDFSYNEQFF. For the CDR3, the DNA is TGTGCCAGTACGAGGGATTTCTCCTACAATGAGCAGTTCTTC.